This T cell receptor beta chain was retrieved from a study of T-cell reconstitution after alpha-beta-depleted transplantation in children. In the case of this clonotype: Its target is unknown.

Study-wide points: Newly made T cells mostly supplied T-cell counts and diversity one year after transplant. Some patients showed high day-60 TCRbeta diversity, which derived from surviving recipient T cells and thymic progenitors. Where alpha-beta T cells came from about two months after transplant was reportedly several hundred expanded graft clones.

In germline, CDR1 is DFQATT, CDR2 SNEGSKA (reference sequence). This CDR3 comprises 17 residues. Deletions cut 0 bases from V and 6 bases from J, with 24 bases between. Unique molecular identifiers featured in how the TCRbeta library was prepared. TCRdb passed the PCR reads through MiXCR, listing each CDR3 protein once. The sample yields 600,000 or so distinct CDR3 sequences, more than 20% seen once. This material consisted of PBMCs, mostly from graft donor cells, taken 360 days after TCRalphabeta/CD19-depleted stem cell transplant. The TCR was taken from a boy less than two years old who had a stem cell transplant for acute myeloid leukemia, so the T cells may come from the graft donor. The chain joins TRBV20-1 to TRBJ2-7; no clear D gene. CDR3 DNA sequence: TGCAGTGCTAGAGATCAGTCCAGGATTGGGTTCGACGGCGAGCAGTACTTC. Translated: CSARDQSRIGFDGEQYF.